The rows below give T cell receptor beta chains drawn from one sample of a study of CD8 T cells in ankylosing spondylitis. MiXCR was run by TCRdb on the 5' RACE reads, yielding one entry per CDR3 protein. The sample holds roughly 670,000 distinct CDR3 sequences, 19% seen once. Sequencing used blood, either unsorted or a sorted T cell fraction (not recorded which). The receptor set was obtained from a male donor with ankylosing spondylitis. Both conserved end residues are part of each CDR3. The D gene is left open where the match is weak. Some rows mark clone size as missing; the rest say once, few, many or name a class of expanded clone.

d_call	clone_size	v_call	j_call	cdr3_nt	cdr3_aa
NA	few	TRBV20-1	TRBJ1-2	TGCAGTGTTCGGTCGGTGGGAGGTGGCTACACCTTC	CSVRSVGGGYTF
TRBD1	NA	TRBV24-1	TRBJ2-5	TGTGCCACCAGTGATTGGGCTACAGGGGGAGGAGAGACCCAGTACTTC	CATSDWATGGGETQYF
NA	NA	TRBV6-1	TRBJ1-2	TGTGCCAGCAGTAAACAGGGTTCCTACTATGGCTACACCTTC	CASSKQGSYYGYTF
NA	NA	TRBV20-1	TRBJ2-7	TGCAGTGACACAGGACCGGGGCAGTACTTC	CSDTGPGQYF
NA	few	TRBV9	TRBJ1-4	TGTGCCAGCAGCCCCTGGGCTGCAACTAATGAAAAACTGTTTTTT	CASSPWAATNEKLFF
NA	many	TRBV12-3/TRBV12-4	TRBJ2-7	TGTGCCAGCAGTTTAGGGGACACCTCCTACGAGCAGTACTTC	CASSLGDTSYEQYF
TRBD1	NA	TRBV20-1	TRBJ1-1	TGCAGTGCGAGACAAGCCGACAGGGGTGGGGACACTGAAGCTTTCTTT	CSARQADRGGDTEAFF
NA	NA	TRBV10-3	TRBJ2-5	TGTGCCATCAGTGAGACGACCAAGCTCCAAGAGACCCAGTACTTC	CAISETTKLQETQYF
NA	few	TRBV15	TRBJ1-2	TGTGCCACCAGCCTGGGGGGAGATCGGCCCTATGGCTACACCTTC	CATSLGGDRPYGYTF
NA	NA	TRBV2	TRBJ2-5	TGTGCCAGCAGGGAAAGGGGGTCCGGGGAGACCCAGTACTTC	CASRERGSGETQYF
NA	many	TRBV29-1	TRBJ2-1	TGCAGCGTTGAGTGGAGAGGGGCCCCCTACAATGAGCAGTTCTTC	CSVEWRGAPYNEQFF
NA	few	TRBV4-2	TRBJ2-3	TGTGCCAGCAGCCAAGATGGAAAATACCGGAACACAGATACGCAGTATTTT	CASSQDGKYRNTDTQYF
TRBD2	few	TRBV5-1	TRBJ2-3	TGCGCCAGCAGCTTCGGGACTAGCGGATTCACAGATACGCAGTATTTT	CASSFGTSGFTDTQYF
NA	NA	TRBV6-5	TRBJ1-1	TGTGCCAGCAGTTACTCTGCGGGCGGGGGGAACACTGAAGCTTTCTTT	CASSYSAGGGNTEAFF
NA	few	TRBV5-5	TRBJ2-3	TGTGCCAGCAGCTTGGACTGGGGCAGTGTCAGGCGTTCAGCGGCTTCCTCTAGCACAGATACGCAGTATTTT	CASSLDWGSVRRSAASSSTDTQYF
TRBD1	few	TRBV29-1	TRBJ2-2	TGCAGCGTTGACCTTACAGGGGCCGGCCCCGACACCGGGGAGCTGTTTTTT	CSVDLTGAGPDTGELFF
TRBD1	NA	TRBV6-1	TRBJ1-4	TGTGCCAGCAGTGACCAGGGGGCTGGAAATGAAAAACTGTTTTTT	CASSDQGAGNEKLFF
NA	few	TRBV6-5	TRBJ1-4	TGTGCCAGCAGTTACTCCAGCGGGGCTGAAAAACTGTTTTTT	CASSYSSGAEKLFF
NA	once	TRBV2	TRBJ1-1	TGTGCCAGCAGGCCTAAGGGACATCCGAACACTGAAGCTTTCTTT	CASRPKGHPNTEAFF
NA	few	TRBV28	TRBJ2-7	TGTGCCAGCAGTTCTACAGGCGCTTCCTCACCCTACGAGCAGTACTTC	CASSSTGASSPYEQYF